This TCR beta chain was retrieved from a study of T cells in Graves' hyperthyroidism and ophthalmopathy. There are a few counts of this clonotype. Regions amplified from RNA transcripts were the TCR beta CDR3 regions. The HTBI primer set drove a first-round RT-PCR of the TCR CDR3. TCRdb independently ran MiXCR on the multiplex PCR reads; one entry per CDR3 protein. Found here are 200,000 to 250,000 distinct CDR3 sequences, about 15% of them singletons; the top ten hold around 50%. CDR1 is MNHEY and CDR2 is SVGEGT in the germline V gene. The CDR3 loop spans 15 amino acids. The ends lost 7 bases at V and 3 bases at J; junction bases unmatched: 12. Diagnosis rested on symptoms, serum thyroxine and TRAb, thyroid ultrasound, and orbital computed tomography.

The J gene is TRBJ2-7, the V gene TRBV6-2 or TRBV6-3; 7 nucleotides match TRBD1. The source of this sequence is a man aged 45-65 years with Graves' hyperthyroidism. Sequencing used blood. CDR3 residues: CASNPHHRDSYEQYF. The CDR3 DNA reads as TGTGCCAGCAACCCACATCATCGGGACAGCTACGAGCAGTACTTC.